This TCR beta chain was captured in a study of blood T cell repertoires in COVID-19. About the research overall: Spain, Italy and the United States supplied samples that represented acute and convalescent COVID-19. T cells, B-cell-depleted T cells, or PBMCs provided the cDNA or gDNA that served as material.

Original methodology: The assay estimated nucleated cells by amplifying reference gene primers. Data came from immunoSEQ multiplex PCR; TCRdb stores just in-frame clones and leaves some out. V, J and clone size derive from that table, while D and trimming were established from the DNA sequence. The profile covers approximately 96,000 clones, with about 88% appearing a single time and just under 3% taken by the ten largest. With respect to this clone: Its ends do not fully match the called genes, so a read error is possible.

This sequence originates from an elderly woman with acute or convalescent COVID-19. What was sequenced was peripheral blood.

The CDR3 protein is CASSQDGGNTIYF. The DNA for the CDR3 is TGCGCCAGCAGCCAAGATGGCGGGAACACCATATATTTT. The chain is built from TRBV3-1 (or the pseudogene TRBV3-2) and TRBJ1-3; no clear D. Germline CDR1 and CDR2: LGHDT and YNNKEL (reference sequence). The CDR3 has 13 residues.